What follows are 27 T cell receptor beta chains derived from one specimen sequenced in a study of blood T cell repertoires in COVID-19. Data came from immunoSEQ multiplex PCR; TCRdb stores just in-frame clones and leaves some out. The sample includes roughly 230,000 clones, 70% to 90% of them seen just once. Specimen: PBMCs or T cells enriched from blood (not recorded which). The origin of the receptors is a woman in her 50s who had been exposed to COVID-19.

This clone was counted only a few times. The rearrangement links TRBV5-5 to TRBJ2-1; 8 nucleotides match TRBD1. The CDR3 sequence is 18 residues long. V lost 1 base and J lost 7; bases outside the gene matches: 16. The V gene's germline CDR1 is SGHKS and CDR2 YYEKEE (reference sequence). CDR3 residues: CASSLSRGTGRTWNEQFF. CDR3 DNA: TGTGCCAGCAGCTTGAGTCGCGGGACAGGACGGACTTGGAATGAGCAGTTCTTC. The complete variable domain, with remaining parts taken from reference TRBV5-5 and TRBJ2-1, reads DAGVTQSPTHLIKTRGQQVTLRCSPISGHKSVSWYQQVLGQGPQFIFQYYEKEERGRGNFPDRFSARQFPNYSSELNVNALLLGDSALYLCASSLSRGTGRTWNEQFFGPGTRLTVL.

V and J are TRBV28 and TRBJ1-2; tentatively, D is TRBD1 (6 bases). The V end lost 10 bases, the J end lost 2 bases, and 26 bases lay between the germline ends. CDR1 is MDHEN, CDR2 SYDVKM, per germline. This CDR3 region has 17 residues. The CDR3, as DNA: TGTGCCATCACTCCCTCGGACCCCGGGACAAAGAACTATGGCTACACCTTC. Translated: CAITPSDPGTKNYGYTF.

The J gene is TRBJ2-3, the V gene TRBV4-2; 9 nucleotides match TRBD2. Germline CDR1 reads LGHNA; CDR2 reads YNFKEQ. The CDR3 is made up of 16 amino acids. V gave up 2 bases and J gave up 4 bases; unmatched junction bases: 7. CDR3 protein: CASSQRGGGAADTQYF. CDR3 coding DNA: TGTGCCAGCAGCCAACGGGGCGGGGGGGCGGCAGATACGCAGTATTTT.

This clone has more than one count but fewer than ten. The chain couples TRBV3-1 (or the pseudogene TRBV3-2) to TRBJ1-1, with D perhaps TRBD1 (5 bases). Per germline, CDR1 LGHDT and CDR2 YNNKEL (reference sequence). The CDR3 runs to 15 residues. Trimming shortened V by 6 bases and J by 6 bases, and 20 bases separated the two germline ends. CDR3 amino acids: CASSRTGGMGPEAFF. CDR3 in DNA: TGTGCCAGCAGTCGCACCGGGGGTATGGGTCCTGAAGCTTTCTTT.

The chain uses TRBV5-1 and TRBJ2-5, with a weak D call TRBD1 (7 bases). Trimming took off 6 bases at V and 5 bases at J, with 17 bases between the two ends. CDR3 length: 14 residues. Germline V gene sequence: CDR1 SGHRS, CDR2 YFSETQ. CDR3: CASTTGRQGETQYF. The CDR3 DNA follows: TGCGCCAGCACGACAGGGAGGCAAGGGGAGACCCAGTACTTC.

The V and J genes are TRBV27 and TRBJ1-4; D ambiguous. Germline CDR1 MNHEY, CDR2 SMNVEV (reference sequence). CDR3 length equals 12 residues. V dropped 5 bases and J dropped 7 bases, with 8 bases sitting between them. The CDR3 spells CASSRYGEKLFF. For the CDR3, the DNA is TGTGCCAGCAGTCGGTATGGTGAAAAACTGTTTTTT.

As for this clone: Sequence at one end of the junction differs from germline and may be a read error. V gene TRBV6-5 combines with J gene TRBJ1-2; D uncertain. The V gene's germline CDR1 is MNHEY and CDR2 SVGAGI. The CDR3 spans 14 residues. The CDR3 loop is CASSDSVRIYGYTF. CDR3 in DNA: TGTGCCAGCAGTGACTCGGTCAGGATCTATGGCTACACCTTC.

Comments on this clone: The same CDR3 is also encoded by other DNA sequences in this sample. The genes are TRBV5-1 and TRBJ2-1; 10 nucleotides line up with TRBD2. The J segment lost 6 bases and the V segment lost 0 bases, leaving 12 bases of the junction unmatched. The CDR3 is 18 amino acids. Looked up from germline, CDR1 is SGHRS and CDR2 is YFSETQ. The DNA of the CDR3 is TGCGCCAGCAGCTTGGTGTCGAGCGGGGGGGCCTCGGGCAATGAGCAGTTCTTC. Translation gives CASSLVSSGGASGNEQFF.

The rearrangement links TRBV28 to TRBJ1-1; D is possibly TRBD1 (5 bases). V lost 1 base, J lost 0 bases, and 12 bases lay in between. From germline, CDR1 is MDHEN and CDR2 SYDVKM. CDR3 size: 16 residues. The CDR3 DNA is TGTGCCAGCAGTTTATATGGGGCCACCATGAACACTGAAGCTTTCTTT. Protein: CASSLYGATMNTEAFF. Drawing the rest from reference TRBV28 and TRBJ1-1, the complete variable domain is DVKVTQSSRYLVKRTGEKVFLECVQDMDHENMFWYRQDPGLGLRLIYFSYDVKMKEKGDIPEGYSVSREKKERFSLILESASTNQTSMYLCASSLYGATMNTEAFFGQGTRLTVV.

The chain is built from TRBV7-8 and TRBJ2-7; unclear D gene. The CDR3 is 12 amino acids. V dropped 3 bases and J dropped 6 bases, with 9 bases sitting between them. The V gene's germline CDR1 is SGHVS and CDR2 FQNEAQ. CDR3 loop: CASSFSFVEQYF. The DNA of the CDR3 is TGTGCCAGCAGCTTCTCCTTTGTCGAGCAGTACTTC.

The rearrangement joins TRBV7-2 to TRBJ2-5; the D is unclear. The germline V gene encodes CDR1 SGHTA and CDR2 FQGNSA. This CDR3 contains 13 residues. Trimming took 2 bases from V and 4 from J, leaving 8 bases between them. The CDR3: CASSLNSPETQYF. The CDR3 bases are TGTGCCAGCAGCTTAAACAGCCCAGAGACCCAGTACTTC.

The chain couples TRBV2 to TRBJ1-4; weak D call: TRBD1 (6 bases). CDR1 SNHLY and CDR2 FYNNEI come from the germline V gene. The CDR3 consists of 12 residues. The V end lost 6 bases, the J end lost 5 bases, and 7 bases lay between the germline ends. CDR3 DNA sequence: TGTGCCAGCAGACAGGGAAATGAAAAACTGTTTTTT. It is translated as CASRQGNEKLFF.

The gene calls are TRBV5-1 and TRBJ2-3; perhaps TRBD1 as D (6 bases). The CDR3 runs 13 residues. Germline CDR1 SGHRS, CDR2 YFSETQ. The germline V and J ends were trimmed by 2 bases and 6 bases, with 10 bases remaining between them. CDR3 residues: CASSLGQPDTQYF. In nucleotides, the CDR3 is TGCGCCAGCAGCTTAGGACAGCCCGATACGCAGTATTTT.

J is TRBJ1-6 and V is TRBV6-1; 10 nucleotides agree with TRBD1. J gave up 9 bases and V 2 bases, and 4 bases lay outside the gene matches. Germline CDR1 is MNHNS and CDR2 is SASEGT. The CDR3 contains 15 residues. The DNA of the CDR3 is TGTGCCAGCAGTGAACGCCGGGACAGGGGTTCACCCCTCCACTTT. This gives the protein CASSERRDRGSPLHF.

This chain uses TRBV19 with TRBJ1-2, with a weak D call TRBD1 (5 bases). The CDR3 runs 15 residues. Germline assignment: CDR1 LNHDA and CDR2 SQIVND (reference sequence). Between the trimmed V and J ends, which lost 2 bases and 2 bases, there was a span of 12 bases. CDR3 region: CASSIYRRTNYGYTF. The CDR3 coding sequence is TGTGCCAGTAGTATATACAGGCGGACCAACTATGGCTACACCTTC.

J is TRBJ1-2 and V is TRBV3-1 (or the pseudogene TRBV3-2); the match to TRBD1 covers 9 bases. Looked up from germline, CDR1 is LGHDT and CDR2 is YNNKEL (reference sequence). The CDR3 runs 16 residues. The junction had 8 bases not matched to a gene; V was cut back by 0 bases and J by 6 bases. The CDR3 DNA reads TGTGCCAGCAGCCAAGATAAGGGGACAGGGAAGAATGGCTACACCTTC. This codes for CASSQDKGTGKNGYTF.

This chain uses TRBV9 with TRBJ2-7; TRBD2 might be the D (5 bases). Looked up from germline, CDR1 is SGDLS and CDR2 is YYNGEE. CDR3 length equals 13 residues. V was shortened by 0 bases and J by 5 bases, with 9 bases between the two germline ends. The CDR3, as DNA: TGTGCCAGCAGCGTAGAGGTCGGGAACGAGCAGTACTTC. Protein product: CASSVEVGNEQYF.

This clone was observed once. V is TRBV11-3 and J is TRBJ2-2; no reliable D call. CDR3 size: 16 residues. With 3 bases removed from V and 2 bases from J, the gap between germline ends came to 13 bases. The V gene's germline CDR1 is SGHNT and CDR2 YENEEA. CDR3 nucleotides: TGTGCCAGCAGCTTGCAACTATCCGGAAACACCGGGGAGCTGTTTTTT. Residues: CASSLQLSGNTGELFF.

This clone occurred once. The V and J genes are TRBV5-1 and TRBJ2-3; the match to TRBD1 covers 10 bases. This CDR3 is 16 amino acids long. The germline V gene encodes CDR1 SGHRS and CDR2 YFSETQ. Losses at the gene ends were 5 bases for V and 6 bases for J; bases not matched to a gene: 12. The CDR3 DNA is TGCGCCAGCAGTGAGTCTCCCGGGACAGGGGAGGATACGCAGTATTTT. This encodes CASSESPGTGEDTQYF. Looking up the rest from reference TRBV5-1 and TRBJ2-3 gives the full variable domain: KAGVTQTPRYLIKTRGQQVTLSCSPISGHRSVSWYQQTPGQGLQFLFEYFSETQRNKGNFPGRFSGRQFSNSRSEMNVSTLELGDSALYLCASSESPGTGEDTQYFGPGTRLTVL.

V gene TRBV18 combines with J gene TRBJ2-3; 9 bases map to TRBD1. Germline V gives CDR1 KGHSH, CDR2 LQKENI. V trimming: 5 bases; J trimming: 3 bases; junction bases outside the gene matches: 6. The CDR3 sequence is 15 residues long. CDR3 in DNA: TGTGCCAGCTCAGCCGGACAGGGGAATACAGATACGCAGTATTTT. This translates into CASSAGQGNTDTQYF.

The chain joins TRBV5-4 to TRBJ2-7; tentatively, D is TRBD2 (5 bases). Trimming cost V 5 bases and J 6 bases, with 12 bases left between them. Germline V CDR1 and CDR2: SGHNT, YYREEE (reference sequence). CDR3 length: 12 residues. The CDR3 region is CASRRVGSEQYF. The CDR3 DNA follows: TGTGCCAGCAGGAGGGTGGGATCCGAGCAGTACTTC.

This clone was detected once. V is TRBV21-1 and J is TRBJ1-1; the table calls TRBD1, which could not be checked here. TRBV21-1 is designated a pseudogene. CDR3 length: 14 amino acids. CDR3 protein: CASSHLSTGAEAFF. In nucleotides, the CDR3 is TGTGCCAGCAGCCACCTATCTACAGGCGCTGAAGCTTTCTTT.

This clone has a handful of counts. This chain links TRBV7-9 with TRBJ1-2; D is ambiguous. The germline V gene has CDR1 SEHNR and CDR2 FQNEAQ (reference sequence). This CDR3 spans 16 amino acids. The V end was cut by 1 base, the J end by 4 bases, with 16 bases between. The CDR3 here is CASSLGFREGVYGYTF. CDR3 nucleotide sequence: TGTGCCAGCAGCTTAGGCTTCCGGGAGGGCGTCTATGGCTACACCTTC. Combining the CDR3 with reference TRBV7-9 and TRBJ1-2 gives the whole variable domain DTGVSQNPRHKITKRGQNVTFRCDPISEHNRLYWYRQTLGQGPEFLTYFQNEAQLEKSRLLSDRFSAERPKGSFSTLEIQRTEQGDSAMYLCASSLGFREGVYGYTFGSGTRLTVV.

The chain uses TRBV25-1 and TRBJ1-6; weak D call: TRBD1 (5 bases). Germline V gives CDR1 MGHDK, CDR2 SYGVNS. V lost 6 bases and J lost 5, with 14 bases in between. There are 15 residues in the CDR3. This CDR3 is CASSTGRTHNSPLHF. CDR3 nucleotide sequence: TGTGCCAGCAGCACCGGAAGGACACATAATTCACCCCTCCACTTT.

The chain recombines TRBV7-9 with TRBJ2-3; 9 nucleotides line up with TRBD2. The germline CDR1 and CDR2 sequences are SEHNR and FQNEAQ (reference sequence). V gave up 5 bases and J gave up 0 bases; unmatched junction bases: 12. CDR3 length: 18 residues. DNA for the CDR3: TGTGCCAGCAGCCCGGTCAGCGGGGGGATATCTAGCACAGATACGCAGTATTTT. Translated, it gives CASSPVSGGISSTDTQYF.

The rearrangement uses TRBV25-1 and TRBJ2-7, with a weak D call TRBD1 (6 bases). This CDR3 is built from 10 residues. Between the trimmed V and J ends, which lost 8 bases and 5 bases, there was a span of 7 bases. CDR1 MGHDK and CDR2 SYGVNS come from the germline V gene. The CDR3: CASGGHEQYF. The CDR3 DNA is TGTGCCAGCGGGGGCCACGAGCAGTACTTC.

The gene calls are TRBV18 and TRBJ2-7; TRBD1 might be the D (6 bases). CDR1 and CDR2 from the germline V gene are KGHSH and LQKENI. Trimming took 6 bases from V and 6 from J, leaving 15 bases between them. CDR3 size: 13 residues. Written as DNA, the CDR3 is TGTGCCAGCTCGCCCCTACAGGGTGGCGAGCAGTACTTC. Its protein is CASSPLQGGEQYF. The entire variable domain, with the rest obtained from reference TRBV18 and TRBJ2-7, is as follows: NAGVMQNPRHLVRRRGQEARLRCSPMKGHSHVYWYRQLPEEGLKFMVYLQKENIIDESGMPKERFSAEFPKEGPSILRIQQVVRGDSAAYFCASSPLQGGEQYFGPGTRLTVT.